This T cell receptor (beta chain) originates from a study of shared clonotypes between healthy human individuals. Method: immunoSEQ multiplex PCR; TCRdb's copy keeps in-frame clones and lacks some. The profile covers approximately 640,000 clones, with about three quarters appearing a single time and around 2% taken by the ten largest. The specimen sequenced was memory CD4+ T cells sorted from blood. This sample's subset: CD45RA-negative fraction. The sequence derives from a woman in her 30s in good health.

The CDR3 coding sequence is TGTGCCAGCAGTCCAGGGTCCAGCTCCTACGAGCAGTACTTC. Amino acid sequence: CASSPGSSSYEQYF. The V gene is TRBV28, the J gene TRBJ2-7, with D tentatively TRBD1 (5 bases). V was shortened by 5 bases and J by 0 bases, with 11 bases between the two germline ends. The CDR3 has 14 amino acids. Germline V gene data show CDR1 as MDHEN and CDR2 as SYDVKM.